The 9 T cell receptor beta chains below come from one sample, sequenced in a study of T cell responses to AZD1222 COVID-19 vaccine. Measured with immunoSEQ multiplex PCR; TCRdb has only the in-frame clones, and not every one. The sample has around 50,000 clones; roughly 85% are singletons. Sequenced material: peripheral blood, taken 28 days after the second AZD1222 dose. The receptors were gathered from an adult who received the AZD1222 COVID-19 vaccine.

This chain uses TRBV5-8 with TRBJ2-5; D remains unclear. The CDR3 contains 14 residues. V dropped 4 bases and J dropped 1 base, with 11 bases sitting between them. Germline V gene sequence: CDR1 SGHTS, CDR2 YDEGEE. CDR3 sequence: CASSLETAQETQYF. The CDR3 nucleotides are TGTGCCAGCAGCCTCGAGACGGCCCAAGAGACCCAGTACTTC.

This CDR3 reads CASSLESASEQYF. The DNA for the CDR3 is TGTGCCAGCAGCTTAGAATCGGCCAGCGAGCAGTACTTC. The chain couples TRBV7-9 to TRBJ2-7, with no clear D. The CDR3 covers 13 residues. V lost 1 base and J lost 6, with 10 bases in between. Germline V CDR1 and CDR2: SEHNR, FQNEAQ (reference sequence).

This clone was counted between two and nine times. V usage is TRBV5-4 and J usage is TRBJ2-2, with 16 bases identical to TRBD2. In germline, CDR1 is SGHNT, CDR2 YYREEE (reference sequence). Trimming at V came to 4 bases and at J to 0 bases, leaving 6 bases not matched to a gene. This CDR3 comprises 19 residues. The CDR3 sequence is CASSPPGTSGRANTGELFF. The CDR3 nucleotides read TGTGCCAGCAGCCCGCCCGGGACTAGCGGGAGGGCGAACACCGGGGAGCTGTTTTTT.

V gene TRBV3-1 (or the pseudogene TRBV3-2) combines with J gene TRBJ2-5; 8 nucleotides align to TRBD1. CDR1 LGHDT and CDR2 YNNKEL come from the germline V gene (reference sequence). The CDR3 extends over 15 amino acids. With 4 bases clipped from V and 1 base from J, the junction kept 5 bases outside the gene matches. CDR3 amino acids: CASSRATGGQETQYF. CDR3 bases: TGTGCCAGCAGCCGCGCTACAGGGGGCCAAGAGACCCAGTACTTC.

The V and J genes are TRBV20-1 and TRBJ2-1; tentative D call: TRBD1 (5 bases). V shed 3 bases and J shed 0 bases, with 21 bases lying between them. The germline V gene has CDR1 DFQATT and CDR2 SNEGSKA (reference sequence). CDR3 size: 18 residues. The CDR3 coding sequence is TGCAGTGCTAGTGGGAACAGGCAGATACTAAACTCCTACAATGAGCAGTTCTTC. This encodes CSASGNRQILNSYNEQFF.

The chain uses TRBV7-2 and TRBJ1-3; 10 bases are shared with TRBD1. Germline V gene data show CDR1 as SGHTA and CDR2 as FQGNSA. V was clipped by 8 bases and J by 1 base; unmatched bases: 11. This CDR3 spans 17 amino acids. The CDR3 nucleotides read TGTGCCAGCGGCCACATCGGGACAGGGGCTTCTGGAAACACCATATATTTT. Translation: CASGHIGTGASGNTIYF.

V and J are TRBV5-1 and TRBJ2-5; D gene unclear. The germline CDR1 and CDR2 sequences are SGHRS and YFSETQ. Trimming took 0 bases from V and 5 from J, leaving 5 bases between them. The CDR3 runs 12 residues. The CDR3 here is CASSLGVETQYF. For the CDR3, the DNA is TGCGCCAGCAGCTTGGGAGTCGAGACCCAGTACTTC.

The chain uses TRBV7-3 and TRBJ2-2, with D possibly TRBD1 on 5 matching bases. Germline loops: CDR1 SGHTA, CDR2 FQGTGA. V was cut by 5 bases and J by 1 base, with 14 bases left in between. The CDR3 is made up of 16 amino acids. Here the CDR3 reads CASSPTQAGNTGELFF. CDR3 nucleotides: TGTGCCAGCAGCCCCACACAGGCAGGGAACACCGGGGAGCTGTTTTTT.

The genes are TRBV4-2 and TRBJ2-2; no firm D call. Trimming cost V 1 base and J 4 bases, with 16 bases left between them. This CDR3 contains 17 residues. Germline lookup yields CDR1 LGHNA and CDR2 YNFKEQ. Written as DNA, the CDR3 is TGTGCCAGCAGCCAAGCCAGATCGGCTAACCCCACCGGGGAGCTGTTTTTT. Residues: CASSQARSANPTGELFF.